This T cell receptor (beta chain) emerged from a study of cytomegalovirus exposure and HLA in healthy donors. Study-level results: The study put under 200 TCR beta chains on its list as cytomegalovirus-associated. In vitro, three CMV-associated chains proved specific for CMV antigens.

Remarks on this clone: Its cognate antigen is unknown.

CDR1 is SGHTA, CDR2 FQGNSA, per germline. The CDR3 totals 15 residues. V shed 1 base and J shed 1 base, with 8 bases lying between them. Profiled with immunoSEQ multiplex PCR; TCRdb holds only in-frame clones, not every one. The profile covers under 95,000 clones, with around 94% appearing a single time and approximately 3.3% taken by the ten largest. This clonotype originated in a woman in her late teens or twenties in good health and CMV-seropositive. The sequenced sample consisted of PBMCs. The rearrangement uses TRBV7-2 and TRBJ1-5; D is unresolved. Here the CDR3 reads CASSLESGSNQPQHF. The CDR3 nucleotides read TGTGCCAGCAGCTTAGAATCCGGGAGCAATCAGCCCCAGCATTTT.